A selection of T cell receptor beta chains follows, all from one sample in a study of cytomegalovirus exposure and HLA in healthy donors. TCRdb's copy holds only in-frame clones and misses some; the assay was immunoSEQ multiplex PCR. Found here are fewer than 200,000 clones, roughly four fifths of them singletons; the top ten hold approximately 3%. Sequencing was carried out using PBMCs. The receptors derive from a woman in her forties or fifties in good health and CMV-seropositive. Both conserved end residues are part of each CDR3.

j_call,v_call,cdr3_aa
TRBJ2-2,TRBV5-6,CASSTNRKLNTGELFF
TRBJ1-1,TRBV2,CASSRDLGTEAFF
TRBJ1-1,TRBV29-1,CSGGREAFF
TRBJ2-1,TRBV9,CASSRLNWNEQFF
TRBJ1-1,TRBV6-5,CASSSDRETEAFF
TRBJ1-2,TRBV2,CASRRSAGYTF
TRBJ2-7,TRBV13,CASSAQGYYEQYF
TRBJ1-2,TRBV9,CASSVETGGVYGYTF
TRBJ1-2,TRBV6-6,CASRHPTTSGGYTF
TRBJ1-1,TRBV5-1,CASSLGGGIAKTEAFF
TRBJ1-5,TRBV6-5,CASKEAGYSNQPQHF
TRBJ2-2,TRBV6-5,CASRGGEIGELFF
TRBJ1-1,TRBV5-1,CASSLEGQGNTEAFF
TRBJ2-2,TRBV5-4,CASSAGGTVAGELFF
TRBJ1-5,TRBV10-2,CASGGQYNQPQHF
TRBJ2-7,TRBV19,CASSSRRQGKQYF
TRBJ2-1,TRBV19,CASSPRTRTYNEQFF
TRBJ1-5,TRBV5-8,CASSLTLTGSNQPQHF
TRBJ1-2,TRBV7-9,CASSSRDRGLYGYTF
TRBJ1-1,TRBV10-2,CASSPILGQGGFVDTEAFF
TRBJ2-7,TRBV6-5,CASSLGPDGSYEQYF
TRBJ1-1,TRBV6-6,CASNKGAYTEAFF